The 5 T cell receptor beta chains below all came from one sample that was sequenced in a study of blood T cell repertoires in COVID-19. Sequencing used immunoSEQ multiplex PCR; TCRdb keeps in-frame clones, though not all of them. The sample has roughly 110,000 clones, about 90% seen once. The sample taken for sequencing was peripheral blood. Receptors were obtained from a woman aged 30 to 39 with acute or convalescent COVID-19.

This chain uses TRBV6-5 with TRBJ1-5; tentative D call: TRBD1 (6 bases). The CDR3 has 14 amino acids. Germline CDR1 reads MNHEY; CDR2 reads SVGAGI. Trimming removed 6 bases from V and 3 bases from J, with 12 bases in between. This chain's CDR3 is CASRNRDTNQPQHF. CDR3 DNA: TGTGCCAGCAGGAACCGGGACACCAATCAGCCCCAGCATTTT.

The CDR3: CASSIPGTRHYNEQFF. CDR3 coding DNA: TGTGCCAGCAGTATCCCCGGGACTAGACACTACAATGAGCAGTTCTTC. This chain uses TRBV11-1 with TRBJ2-1, with TRBD2 matching over 8 bases. The CDR3 loop spans 16 amino acids. Per the germline V gene, CDR1 is SGHAT and CDR2 is FQDESV (reference sequence). Trimming took 6 bases from V and 3 from J; bases not matched to a gene: 10.

This clone is a singleton in its sample. The chain carries TRBV28 and TRBJ2-1; the match to TRBD1 covers 7 bases. The CDR3 is 13 residues long. J was trimmed by 4 bases and V by 4 bases; bases with no gene match: 1. Per the germline V gene, CDR1 is MDHEN and CDR2 is SYDVKM. CDR3: CASSSGQYNEQFF. The CDR3 DNA follows: TGTGCCAGCAGTTCGGGACAGTACAATGAGCAGTTCTTC.

The J gene is TRBJ1-4, the V gene TRBV2; 10 bases align to TRBD1. CDR1 and CDR2 (germline): SNHLY, FYNNEI. J was trimmed by 7 bases and V by 10 bases; bases with no gene match: 6. This CDR3 has 13 residues. The CDR3 nucleotides are TGTGCCACCTTCCGGGACAGGGGTGAAAAACTGTTTTTT. Amino acid sequence: CATFRDRGEKLFF.

The V and J genes are TRBV24-1 and TRBJ2-3; maybe TRBD2 (6 bases). The CDR3 loop spans 15 amino acids. V lost 4 bases to trimming and J lost 4 bases, with 14 bases between them. The germline gives CDR1 KGHDR, CDR2 SFDVKD. The CDR3 loop reads CATSDPSEVADTQYF. DNA of the CDR3: TGTGCCACCAGTGACCCTAGCGAGGTGGCAGATACGCAGTATTTT.